Here is one TCR beta chain with its context. Its specificity is not known. The data stem from a study of vaccination and CD4 T cells after COVID-19. Background on the study: Median time from COVID diagnosis to post-COVID sampling was 101 days (35 to 161). The cells in question were stimulated using overlapping spike peptides derived from SARS-CoV-2, HCoV-NL63, HCoV-OC43 and HCoV-229E.

The CDR3 is made up of 15 amino acids. Trimming took 7 bases from V and 5 from J, leaving 18 bases between them. Germline V gene sequence: CDR1 LNHDA, CDR2 SQIVND (reference sequence). An Oncomine TCR Beta short-read assay was used to sequence the DNA from cultured CD4+ T cells. TCRdb reprocessed the PCR reads via MiXCR and lists one record per CDR3 protein. The sample records 10,000 to 15,000 distinct CDR3 sequences, around 76% being singletons. Indicated treatment: approximately 11-day PBMC culture with coronavirus spike peptide pools or control peptides (ViraFEST assay). ViraFEST enlarged antigen-specific T cell populations with peptide pools and afterwards sequenced TCRs. Half the medium was exchanged for fresh IL-2 medium on days 3 and 7.

Sample: CD4+ T cells from blood, cultured in vitro, taken after SARS-CoV-2 vaccination. The chain is built from TRBV19 and TRBJ1-5; a possible D gene is TRBD1 (6 bases). The origin of this receptor is a human donor who received a COVID-19 vaccine. CDR3: CASTPNRGGDQPQHF. The CDR3 nucleotides read TGTGCCAGTACCCCTAATAGGGGGGGAGATCAGCCCCAGCATTTT.